This T cell receptor (beta chain) was profiled in a study of blood T cell repertoires in COVID-19. In the source study's methods: Estimation of nucleated cell counts relied on the amplification of reference gene primers. This table comes from immunoSEQ multiplex PCR, and its TCRdb copy is limited to in-frame clones, with some not included. For V, J and clone size, that table is used; D and trimming come from the DNA. The sample contains 300,000 to 400,000 clones, about 85% of which appear only once. CDR1 is SEHNR and CDR2 is FQNEAQ in the germline V gene (reference sequence). CDR3 length: 18 residues. The V and J ends lost 1 base and 6 bases respectively, with 22 bases between them.

The receptor was isolated from a woman aged 25 to 39 who had been exposed to COVID-19. Sequencing used PBMCs or T cells enriched from blood (not recorded which). This chain joins TRBV7-9 and TRBJ1-3, with a tentative D call TRBD1 (5 bases). The CDR3 region is CASSLEHFSSGKENTIYF. DNA for the CDR3: TGTGCCAGCAGCTTAGAACATTTTAGCTCAGGGAAGGAAAACACCATATATTTT.